What follows is one T cell receptor beta chain and its context. What it binds is unknown. This sample is part of a study of cytomegalovirus exposure and HLA in healthy donors. The wider study: Out of 398 genotyped donors, roughly 78% belonged to the Caucasian-associated ancestry cluster. Regarding the study as a whole: HLA allele associations emerged for some 16,000 TCR beta sequences in a later analysis, at 0.05 false discovery rate. Trimming of TCR beta V- and J-genes showed a link, identified in a later analysis, to a missense DCLRE1C variant.

V dropped 4 bases and J dropped 5; count of bases not matched to a gene: 6. The CDR3 is made up of 14 amino acids. Germline CDR1 reads SGHRS; CDR2 reads YFSETQ. The PCR made use of 60 Vbeta and 13 Jbeta primers. TCRdb's copy holds only in-frame clones and misses some; the assay was immunoSEQ multiplex PCR. The table shows approximately 83,000 clones, with around 82% occurring only once. This sequence joins TRBV5-1 and TRBJ2-1; TRBD1 aligns across 7 bases. The sequence derives from a man younger than 30 in good health and CMV-seronegative. Sequencing was performed on PBMCs. The CDR3 region has the DNA TGCGCCAGCAGCGAAGGACAGGTTGACAATGAGCAGTTCTTC. Its translation: CASSEGQVDNEQFF.